This TCR beta chain derives from a study of primary melanoma T cells and metastatic recurrence. About the study: Samples were primary melanomas of stage T2 to T4. Points from the study as a whole: Progression-free survival prediction reportedly improved most when T-cell fraction, rather than another histopathological variable, joined tumor thickness. Reportedly, T-cell fraction predicted progression-free survival beyond thickness, ulceration, mitoses, age.

Note on this clone: No antigen is known for it.

The method was immunoSEQ multiplex PCR; TCRdb's version includes in-frame clones alone and lacks a portion of them. The data show about 790 clones, over 75% seen once. Sequencing was done on a sample of melanoma tumor tissue. This TCR came from a human donor with melanoma.

Here the CDR3 DNA reads TGTGCCAGCAGCTTAGATCGGGGACCCTACAATGAGCAGTTCTTC. It is translated as CASSLDRGPYNEQFF. The chain joins TRBV11-3 to TRBJ2-1, with D perhaps being TRBD1 or TRBD2 (5 bases each). This CDR3 has 15 amino acids. The V gene's germline CDR1 is SGHNT and CDR2 YENEEA. V gave up 0 bases and J gave up 2 bases, with 8 bases separating them.